These T cell receptor beta chains were read from a single sample in a study of vaccination and CD4 T cells after COVID-19. Using its own MiXCR run on the PCR reads, TCRdb lists one record per CDR3 protein. Here the sample spans approximately 4,600 distinct CDR3 sequences, about 40% being singletons. What these receptors recognize is not known. The material sequenced was CD4+ T cells from blood, cultured in vitro. Receptors were obtained from a human donor who had recovered from COVID-19. CDR3s include the opening cysteine and the closing phenylalanine or tryptophan. A D gene is named only where the DNA matches it firmly. Where a row states a size, it is once, few, many or the class of an expanded clone; other rows omit it.

>.|TRBV10-2|TRBJ1-2|.
CASSEIGGYTF
TGCGCCAGCAGTGAGATAGGCGGCTACACCTTC
>.|TRBV6-5|TRBJ1-2|.
CASSYSGGPRGYTF
TGTGCCAGCAGTTACTCCGGGGGGCCTCGAGGCTACACCTTC
>.|TRBV4-1|TRBJ1-2|few
CASSQAHSIYGYTF
TGCGCCAGCAGCCAAGCGCACAGTATCTATGGCTACACCTTC
>.|TRBV11-3|TRBJ1-5|few
CASSLSGINQPQHF
TGTGCCAGCAGCTTATCCGGGATCAATCAGCCCCAGCATTTT
>.|TRBV20-1|TRBJ1-1|.
CSAKPPRGRVMNTEAFF
TGCAGTGCCAAGCCCCCCAGGGGCAGGGTCATGAACACTGAAGCTTTCTTT
>.|TRBV19|TRBJ1-2|few
CASRPGGSGYTF
TGTGCCAGTAGACCCGGGGGTTCTGGCTACACCTTC
>TRBD2|TRBV24-1|TRBJ2-1|.
CATSDPGLAGANEQFF
TGTGCCACCAGTGACCCCGGACTAGCGGGAGCCAATGAGCAGTTCTTC
>.|TRBV10-3|TRBJ2-3|few
CAIRGPRSAQYF
TGTGCCATCAGGGGGCCCCGCTCCGCGCAGTATTTT
>TRBD1|TRBV11-2|TRBJ1-6|.
CASRPQGAGGNSPLHF
TGTGCCAGCAGACCTCAGGGGGCAGGGGGCAATTCACCCCTCCACTTT
>TRBD1|TRBV20-1|TRBJ1-1|.
CSAITTGGLNTEAFF
TGCAGTGCCATAACGACAGGGGGTTTGAACACTGAAGCTTTCTTT
>TRBD2|TRBV7-2|TRBJ2-5|.
CASSRGGNIETQYF
TGTGCCAGCAGCCGCGGGGGGAATATTGAGACCCAGTACTTC
>.|TRBV7-9|TRBJ2-1|.
CASSLMAGSDEQFF
TGTGCCAGCAGCTTAATGGCGGGATCGGATGAGCAGTTCTTC
>TRBD2|TRBV11-2|TRBJ2-5|few
CASRPPGLAQETQYF
TGTGCCAGCAGACCACCGGGACTAGCACAAGAGACCCAGTACTTC
>.|TRBV18|TRBJ2-5|.
CASSPPSDETQYF
TGTGCCAGCTCACCACCGTCTGACGAGACCCAGTACTTC
>.|TRBV20-1|TRBJ2-7|.
CSVLFQAGYEQYF
TGCAGTGTCCTTTTTCAGGCGGGATACGAGCAGTACTTC
>.|TRBV4-1|TRBJ1-4|.
CASSQDSRPGAEKLFF
TGCGCCAGCAGCCAAGATAGTAGGCCAGGGGCCGAAAAACTGTTTTTT
>.|TRBV6-1|TRBJ2-7|few
CASSETRARAEQYF
TGTGCCAGCAGTGAAACGAGGGCCCGCGCCGAGCAGTACTTC
>TRBD2|TRBV15|TRBJ2-3|.
CATSNASGDLTDTQYF
TGTGCCACCAGCAATGCTAGCGGGGACCTCACAGATACGCAGTATTTT
>.|TRBV20-1|TRBJ2-3|few
CSARDLFLGDTQYF
TGCAGTGCTAGAGATCTTTTTCTTGGAGATACGCAGTATTTT
>.|TRBV7-2|TRBJ2-3|.
CASSLYADTQYF
TGTGCCAGCAGCTTATACGCAGATACGCAGTATTTT
>TRBD2|TRBV20-1|TRBJ2-2|.
CSAREPSGRGTGELFF
TGCAGTGCTAGAGAGCCTAGCGGGAGGGGCACCGGGGAGCTGTTTTTT
>.|TRBV30|TRBJ1-5|large
CAWSKSLSQPQHF
TGTGCCTGGTCCAAGTCGCTCAGTCAGCCCCAGCATTTT
>TRBD2|TRBV7-8|TRBJ2-3|few
CASSLVGGLNGDTQYF
TGTGCCAGCAGCTTAGTGGGGGGACTAAATGGGGATACGCAGTATTTT
>.|TRBV7-2|TRBJ2-3|once
CASSPLFASRHGRSTDTQYF
TGTGCCAGCAGTCCCCTCTTTGCTAGCCGACATGGCCGTAGCACAGATACGCAGTATTTT
>TRBD1|TRBV2|TRBJ1-1|.
CASSGPQGALTEAFF
TGTGCCAGCAGCGGACCACAGGGGGCGCTTACTGAAGCTTTCTTT
>TRBD1|TRBV7-3|TRBJ2-1|once
CASSLLAPDRGLNNEQFF
TGTGCCAGCAGCTTACTAGCCCCGGACAGGGGCCTTAATAATGAGCAGTTCTTC
>.|TRBV19|TRBJ1-1|.
CASSIGAGEAFF
TGTGCCAGTAGTATTGGGGCGGGTGAAGCTTTCTTT
>.|TRBV7-8|TRBJ2-2|few
CASSLRHPNTGELFF
TGTGCCAGCAGCTTACGTCACCCGAACACCGGGGAGCTGTTTTTT
>.|TRBV7-3|TRBJ2-6|.
CARQVTGANVLTF
TGTGCCAGACAGGTTACTGGGGCCAACGTCCTGACTTTC
>TRBD2|TRBV7-9|TRBJ2-2|few
CASSLGLLAGGPDTGELFF
TGTGCCAGCAGCTTAGGCTTGCTAGCGGGGGGGCCAGACACCGGGGAGCTGTTTTTT
>TRBD1|TRBV30|TRBJ2-5|.
CAWSFWTDRQGKQETQYF
TGTGCCTGGAGTTTTTGGACCGACCGACAGGGTAAACAAGAGACCCAGTACTTC
>TRBD1|TRBV7-9|TRBJ2-4|.
CASRPAADRVPRAQYF
TGTGCCAGCCGACCGGCTGCCGACAGGGTTCCTCGGGCCCAGTACTTC
>TRBD1|TRBV7-9|TRBJ1-6|.
CASSSETGARAGSPLHF
TGTGCCAGCAGCTCAGAGACAGGGGCTCGGGCAGGTTCACCCCTCCACTTT
>TRBD2|TRBV20-1|TRBJ2-1|.
CSARPPTSGRIHEQFF
TGCAGTGCTAGGCCCCCCACTAGCGGGAGAATCCATGAGCAGTTCTTC
>TRBD2|TRBV6-1|TRBJ2-2|few
CASSTPGLAGGPGTGELFF
TGTGCCAGCAGTACACCGGGACTAGCGGGAGGGCCTGGCACCGGGGAGCTGTTTTTT
>TRBD1|TRBV19|TRBJ1-2|.
CASSIRQGEDGYTF
TGTGCCAGTAGTATCCGACAGGGAGAGGATGGCTACACCTTC
>.|TRBV6-2/TRBV6-3|TRBJ2-3|.
CASSSPPWTASTDTQYF
TGTGCCAGCAGTTCGCCGCCCTGGACAGCCAGCACAGATACGCAGTATTTT